This TCR beta chain was sequenced during a study of T-cell reconstitution after alpha-beta-depleted transplantation in children. General study results and limits: From newly produced T cells came most of the T-cell counts and diversity one year after transplant. Alpha-beta T cells present about two months after transplant were reported to originate from several hundred expanded graft clones.

Unique molecular identifiers were incorporated into the prepared TCRbeta library. TCRdb reanalysed the PCR reads using MiXCR and keeps one entry per CDR3 protein. The sample records 250,000 or so distinct CDR3 sequences, under 9.5% being singletons. Germline lookup yields CDR1 DFQATT and CDR2 SNEGSKA (reference sequence). V lost 3 bases, J lost 1 base, and 12 bases lay in between. The CDR3 loop spans 15 amino acids. The table lists this clonotype with many counts. Its antigen is still unknown. This receptor was identified in a male patient aged 5 to 17 who had a stem cell transplant for acute lymphoblastic leukemia, so the T cells may come from the graft donor. The specimen was PBMCs, mostly from graft donor cells, collected 180 days after TCRalphabeta/CD19-depleted stem cell transplant. The chain combines TRBV20-1 with TRBJ2-2; D is undetermined. As DNA, the CDR3 is TGCAGTGCTAGTACCGCAGGACGGAACACCGGGGAGCTGTTTTTT. Amino acids: CSASTAGRNTGELFF.